The clone carrying this T cell receptor beta chain appeared a few times. Its antigen is unidentified. These data originate in a study of cytomegalovirus exposure and HLA in healthy donors. The PCR contained 60 Vbeta and 13 Jbeta primers. TCRdb keeps only in-frame clones here, not all; method: immunoSEQ multiplex PCR. The sample includes about 190,000 clones, around four fifths of them seen just once. General study findings and limits: Later genetic work tied a missense DCLRE1C variant to beta-chain V and J trimming. An observed cluster of highly shared sequence variants was recorded as a likely sequencing artifact.

The TCR was taken from a woman between 18 and 29 years old in good health and CMV-seronegative. Sample: PBMCs.

The CDR3 nucleotides read TGTGCCAGCAGCTGGGGTTTCAGGGTTGGCTATGGCTACACCTTC. Protein: CASSWGFRVGYGYTF. The rearrangement uses TRBV5-8 and TRBJ1-2; perhaps TRBD1 as D (5 bases). Germline CDR1 is SGHTS and CDR2 is YDEGEE. The germline V and J ends were trimmed by 3 bases and 4 bases, with 16 bases remaining between them. The CDR3 is 15 residues long.